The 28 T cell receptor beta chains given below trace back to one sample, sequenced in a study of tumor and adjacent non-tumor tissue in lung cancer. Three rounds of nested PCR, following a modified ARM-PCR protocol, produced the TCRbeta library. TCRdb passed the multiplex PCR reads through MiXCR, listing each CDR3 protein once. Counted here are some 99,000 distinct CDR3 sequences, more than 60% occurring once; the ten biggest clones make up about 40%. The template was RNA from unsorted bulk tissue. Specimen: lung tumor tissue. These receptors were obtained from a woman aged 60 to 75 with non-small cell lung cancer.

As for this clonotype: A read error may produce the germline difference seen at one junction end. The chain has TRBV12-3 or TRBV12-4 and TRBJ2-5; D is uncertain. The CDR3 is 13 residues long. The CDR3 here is CASNLRLNETQYF. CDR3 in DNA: TGTGCCAGCAATTTAAGGCTGAATGAGACCCAGTACTTC.

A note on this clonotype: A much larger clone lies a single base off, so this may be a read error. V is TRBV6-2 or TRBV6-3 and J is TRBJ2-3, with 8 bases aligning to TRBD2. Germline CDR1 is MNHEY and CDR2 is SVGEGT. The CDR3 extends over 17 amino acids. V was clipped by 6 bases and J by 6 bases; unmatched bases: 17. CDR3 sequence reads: CASRHTGRGGRMDTQYF. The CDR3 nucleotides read TGTGCCAGCAGACACACGGGACGGGGGGGCCGCATGGATACGCAGTATTTT.

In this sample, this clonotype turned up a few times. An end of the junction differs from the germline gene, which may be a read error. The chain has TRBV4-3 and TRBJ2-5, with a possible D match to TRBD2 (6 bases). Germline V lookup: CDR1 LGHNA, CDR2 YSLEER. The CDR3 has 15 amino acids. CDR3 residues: CASIRHRDSQDTQYF. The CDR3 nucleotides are TGTGCCAGCATCCGACACCGGGACTCACAAGATACCCAGTACTTC.

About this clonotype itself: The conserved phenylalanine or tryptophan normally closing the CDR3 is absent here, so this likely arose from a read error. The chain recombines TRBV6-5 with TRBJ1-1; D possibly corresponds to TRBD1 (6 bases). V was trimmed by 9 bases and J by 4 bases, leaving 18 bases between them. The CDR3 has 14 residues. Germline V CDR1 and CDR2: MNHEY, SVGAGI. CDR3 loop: CARSKTGWSTEAFY. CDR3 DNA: TGTGCCAGGAGCAAAACAGGGTGGAGCACTGAAGCTTTCTAT.

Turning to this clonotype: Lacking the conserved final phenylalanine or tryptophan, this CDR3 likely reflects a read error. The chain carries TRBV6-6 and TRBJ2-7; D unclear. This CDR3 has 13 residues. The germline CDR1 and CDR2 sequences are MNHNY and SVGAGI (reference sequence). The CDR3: CANSDKLGYEQYL. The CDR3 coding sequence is TGTGCCAACAGTGACAAGCTGGGCTACGAGCAGTACCTC.

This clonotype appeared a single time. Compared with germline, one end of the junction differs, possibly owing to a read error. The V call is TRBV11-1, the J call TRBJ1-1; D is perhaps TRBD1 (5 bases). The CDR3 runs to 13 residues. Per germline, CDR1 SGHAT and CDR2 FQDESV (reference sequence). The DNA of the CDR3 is TGTGCCAGCAGCCGGGACCGCAATACTGGAGCTTTGTTT. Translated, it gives CASSRDRNTGALF.

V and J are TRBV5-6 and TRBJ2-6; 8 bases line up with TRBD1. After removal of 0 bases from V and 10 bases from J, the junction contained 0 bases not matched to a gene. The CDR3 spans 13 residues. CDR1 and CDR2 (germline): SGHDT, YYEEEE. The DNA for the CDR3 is TGTGCCAGCAGCTTGGGACAGGGGAACGTCCTGACTTTC. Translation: CASSLGQGNVLTF. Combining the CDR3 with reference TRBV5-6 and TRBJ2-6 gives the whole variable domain DAGVTQSPTHLIKTRGQQVTLRCSPKSGHDTVSWYQQALGQGPQFIFQYYEEEERQRGNFPDRFSGHQFPNYSSELNVNALLLGDSALYLCASSLGQGNVLTFGAGSRLTVL.

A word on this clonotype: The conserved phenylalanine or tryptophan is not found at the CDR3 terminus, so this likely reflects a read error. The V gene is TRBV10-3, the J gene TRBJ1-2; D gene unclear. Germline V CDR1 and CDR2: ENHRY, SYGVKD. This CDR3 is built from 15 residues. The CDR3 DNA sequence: TGTGCCTTCAGCCCCAGGCCCGTTGCTAACGATGGCTACACCTCC. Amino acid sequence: CAFSPRPVANDGYTS.

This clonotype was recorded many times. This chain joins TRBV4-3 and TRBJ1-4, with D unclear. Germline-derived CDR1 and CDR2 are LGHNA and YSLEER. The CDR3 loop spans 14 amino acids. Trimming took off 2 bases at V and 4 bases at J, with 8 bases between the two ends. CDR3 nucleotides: TGCGCCAGCAGCCAAACTCTAAGTAATGAAAAACTGTTTTTT. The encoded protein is CASSQTLSNEKLFF.

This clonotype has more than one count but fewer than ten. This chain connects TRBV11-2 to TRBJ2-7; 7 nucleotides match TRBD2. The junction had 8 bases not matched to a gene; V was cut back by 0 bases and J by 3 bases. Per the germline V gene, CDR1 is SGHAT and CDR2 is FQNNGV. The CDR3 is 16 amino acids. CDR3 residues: CASSLDDGGLFYEQYF. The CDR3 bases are TGTGCCAGCAGCTTAGATGATGGGGGACTATTCTACGAGCAGTACTTC.

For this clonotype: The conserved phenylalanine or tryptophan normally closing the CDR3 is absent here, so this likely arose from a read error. The CDR3 protein is CASIMSGSGGNQSQHS. In DNA, the CDR3 is TGTGCCAGCATTATGTCGGGGAGCGGGGGTAATCAGTCCCAGCATTCT. The chain employs TRBV12-3 or TRBV12-4 and TRBJ1-5; possibly TRBD1 for D (5 bases). This CDR3 is 16 amino acids long.

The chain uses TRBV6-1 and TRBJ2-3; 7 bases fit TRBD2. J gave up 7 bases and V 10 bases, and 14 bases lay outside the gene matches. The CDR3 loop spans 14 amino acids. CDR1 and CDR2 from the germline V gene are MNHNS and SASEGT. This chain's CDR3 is CANNEEWRGYTQYF. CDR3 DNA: TGTGCCAACAATGAAGAATGGCGGGGGTATACGCAGTATTTT.

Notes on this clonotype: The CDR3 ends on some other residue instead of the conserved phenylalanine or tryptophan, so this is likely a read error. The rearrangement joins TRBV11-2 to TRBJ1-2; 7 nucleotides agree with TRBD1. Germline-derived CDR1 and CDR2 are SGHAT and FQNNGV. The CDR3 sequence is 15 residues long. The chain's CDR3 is CARSLGGLYPYGYTL. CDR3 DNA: TGTGCCAGGAGCTTAGGGGGCCTCTATCCCTATGGCTACACCTTA.

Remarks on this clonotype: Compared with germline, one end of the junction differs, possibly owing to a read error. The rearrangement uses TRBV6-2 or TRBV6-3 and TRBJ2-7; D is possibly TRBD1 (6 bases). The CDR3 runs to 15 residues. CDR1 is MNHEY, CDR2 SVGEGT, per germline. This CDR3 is CASGSFLDSTYEQYF. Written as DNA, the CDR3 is TGTGCCAGCGGTTCGTTCCTGGACAGCACCTACGAACAGTACTTC.

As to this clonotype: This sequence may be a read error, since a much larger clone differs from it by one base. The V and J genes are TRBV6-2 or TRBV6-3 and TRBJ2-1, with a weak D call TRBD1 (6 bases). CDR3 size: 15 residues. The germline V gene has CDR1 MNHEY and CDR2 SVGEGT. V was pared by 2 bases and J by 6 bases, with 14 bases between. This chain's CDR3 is CASSYDDRTVNEQFF. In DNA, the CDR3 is TGTGCCAGCAGTTACGATGACAGGACAGTCAATGAGCAGTTCTTC.

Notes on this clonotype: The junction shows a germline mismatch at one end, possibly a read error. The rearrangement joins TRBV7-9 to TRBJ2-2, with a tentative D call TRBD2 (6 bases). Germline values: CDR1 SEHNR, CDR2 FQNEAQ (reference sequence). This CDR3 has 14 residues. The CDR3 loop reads CAGSWGEITGELFF. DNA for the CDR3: TGTGCCGGCAGCTGGGGGGAAATCACCGGGGAGCTGTTTTTT.

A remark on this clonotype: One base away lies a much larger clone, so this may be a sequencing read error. Here the CDR3 reads CANTRRTGSEQFF. In nucleotides, the CDR3 is TGTGCCAACACAAGACGGACAGGGAGTGAGCAGTTCTTC. The chain uses TRBV6-2 or TRBV6-3 and TRBJ2-1, with 8 bases matching TRBD1. V dropped 10 bases and J dropped 9; count of bases not matched to a gene: 11. CDR1 is MNHEY, CDR2 SVGEGT, per germline. The CDR3 has 13 amino acids.

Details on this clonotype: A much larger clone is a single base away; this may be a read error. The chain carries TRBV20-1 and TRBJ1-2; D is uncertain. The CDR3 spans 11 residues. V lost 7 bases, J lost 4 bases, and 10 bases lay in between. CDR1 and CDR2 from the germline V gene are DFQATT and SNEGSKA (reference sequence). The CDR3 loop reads CSGVDPYGYTF. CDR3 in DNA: TGCAGTGGTGTAGATCCCTATGGCTACACCTTC.

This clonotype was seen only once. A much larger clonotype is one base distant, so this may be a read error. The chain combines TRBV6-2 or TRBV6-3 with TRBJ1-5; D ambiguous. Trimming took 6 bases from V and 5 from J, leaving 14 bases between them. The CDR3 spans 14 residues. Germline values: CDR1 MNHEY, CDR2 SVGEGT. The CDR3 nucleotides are TGTGCCAGCAGGAATAACCAATTCCATCAGCCCCAGCATTTT. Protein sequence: CASRNNQFHQPQHF.

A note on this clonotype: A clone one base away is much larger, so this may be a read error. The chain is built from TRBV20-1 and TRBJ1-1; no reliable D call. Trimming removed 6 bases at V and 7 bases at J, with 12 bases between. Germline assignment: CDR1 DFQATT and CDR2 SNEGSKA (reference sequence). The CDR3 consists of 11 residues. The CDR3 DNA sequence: TGCAGTGCCCGCGGGAGGATTGAAGCTTTCTTT. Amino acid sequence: CSARGRIEAFF.

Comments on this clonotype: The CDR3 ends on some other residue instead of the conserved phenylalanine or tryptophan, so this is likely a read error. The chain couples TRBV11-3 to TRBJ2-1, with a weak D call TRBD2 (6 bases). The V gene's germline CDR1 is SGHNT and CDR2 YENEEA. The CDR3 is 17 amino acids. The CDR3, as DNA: TGTACCAGCAGCTTAGAGTTGACTAGTGGGCGCCACAATGAGCAGTTCTTA. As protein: CTSSLELTSGRHNEQFL.

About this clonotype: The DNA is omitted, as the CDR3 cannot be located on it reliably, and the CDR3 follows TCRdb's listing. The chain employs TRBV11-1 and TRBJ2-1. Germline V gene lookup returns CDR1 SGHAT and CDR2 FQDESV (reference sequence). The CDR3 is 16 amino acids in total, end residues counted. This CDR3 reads CAGSSSGSSSYNGQFF.

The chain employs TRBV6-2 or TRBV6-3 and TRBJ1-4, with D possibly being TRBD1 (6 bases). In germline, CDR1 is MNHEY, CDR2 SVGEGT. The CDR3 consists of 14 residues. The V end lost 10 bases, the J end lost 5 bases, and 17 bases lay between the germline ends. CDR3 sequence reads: CAISTEQGNEKLFF. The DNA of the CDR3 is TGTGCCATCAGCACCGAACAGGGAAATGAAAAACTGTTTTTT.

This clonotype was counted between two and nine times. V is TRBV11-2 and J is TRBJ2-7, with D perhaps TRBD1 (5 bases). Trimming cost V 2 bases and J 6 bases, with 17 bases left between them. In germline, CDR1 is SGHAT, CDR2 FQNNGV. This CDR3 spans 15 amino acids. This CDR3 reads CASSLYHGALLEQYF. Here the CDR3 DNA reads TGTGCCAGCAGCTTATACCATGGGGCTTTGCTCGAGCAGTACTTC.

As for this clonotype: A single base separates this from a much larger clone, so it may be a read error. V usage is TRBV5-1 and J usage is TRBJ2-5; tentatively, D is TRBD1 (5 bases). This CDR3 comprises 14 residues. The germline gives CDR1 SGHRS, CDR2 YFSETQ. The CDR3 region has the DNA TGCGCCAGCGGCTTGGCAGGGCTCCAAGAGACCCAGTACTTC. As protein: CASGLAGLQETQYF.

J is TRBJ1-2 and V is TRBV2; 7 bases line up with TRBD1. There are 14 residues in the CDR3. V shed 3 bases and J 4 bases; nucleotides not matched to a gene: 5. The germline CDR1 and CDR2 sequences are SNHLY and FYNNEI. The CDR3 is CASSEAGQFYGYTF. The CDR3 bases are TGTGCCAGCAGTGAGGCGGGACAGTTCTATGGCTACACCTTC. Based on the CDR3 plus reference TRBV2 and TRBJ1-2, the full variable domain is EPEVTQTPSHQVTQMGQEVILRCVPISNHLYFYWYRQILGQKVEFLVSFYNNEISEKSEIFDDQFSVERPDGSNFTLKIRSTKLEDSAMYFCASSEAGQFYGYTFGSGTRLTVV.

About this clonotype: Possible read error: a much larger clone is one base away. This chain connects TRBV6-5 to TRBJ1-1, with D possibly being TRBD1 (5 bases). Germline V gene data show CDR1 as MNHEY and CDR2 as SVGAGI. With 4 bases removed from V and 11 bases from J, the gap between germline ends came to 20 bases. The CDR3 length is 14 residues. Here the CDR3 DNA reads TGTGCCAGCAGTTCGGACACCGGGGCTTGGGATGCTTTCTTT. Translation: CASSSDTGAWDAFF.

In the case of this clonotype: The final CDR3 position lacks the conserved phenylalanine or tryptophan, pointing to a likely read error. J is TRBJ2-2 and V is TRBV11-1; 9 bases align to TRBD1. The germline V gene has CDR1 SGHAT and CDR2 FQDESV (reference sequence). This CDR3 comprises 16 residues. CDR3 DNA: TGCGCCAGCAGCGCCTGGACAGGGGTGAACACCGGGGAGCTGTTTTCC. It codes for CASSAWTGVNTGELFS.